The TCR beta chain under discussion was sequenced for a study of cytomegalovirus exposure and HLA in healthy donors (dated by TCRdb to 2016 to 2017). Regarding the research as a whole: According to an earlier analysis of 587 of the donors, about 170 million T cells yielded roughly 110 million unique TCR beta sequences and approximately 280 Gb of sequence data. All discovery cohort repertoires had been generated using a single sequencing platform. Because of strong linkage in the cohort, five DR-DQ haplotypes were treated as single units for association and clustering. To predict cytomegalovirus infection status, the study brought together high-throughput TCR immunosequencing, statistical association of individual TCRs with disease status, and machine learning. The genetic ancestry cluster associated with self-reported Caucasian donors included over 80% of the roughly 400 genotyped donors. In a later analysis, previously published TCR beta repertoires from several hundred donors were re-analyzed and high-resolution HLA genotyping was added so that TCR occurrence patterns could be studied. A later genetic analysis used genome-wide SNP genotypes for about three fifths of the 666 donors, treating that subset as a discovery cohort. In an earlier analysis of over 550 of the donors, high-throughput TCR beta sequencing was used to judge whether each TCR beta V gene segment behaved as functional or pseudogenic. Among a few hundred genotyped donors of the cohort, an average of about 240,000 unique TCR beta nucleotide sequences were sequenced per donor, roughly a sixth of them non-productive. In addition to the first cohort of hundreds of subjects, a separate validation cohort of 130 or so different subjects was used. In the later analysis, no new phenotypic data were used to find candidate immune exposures; instead, reliance was placed on TCR beta sequences and their occurrence across donors. The aim of the study was to test whether cataloging public T cell receptors could identify signatures of past pathogen exposure. The number of typed donors differed by locus: about 629-630 for A, B, C, DRB1 and DQB1; 522 for DQA1; about 600 for DPA1; and some 430 for DPB1. The T cell repertoires of some 670 subjects were profiled by immunosequencing and related to cytomegalovirus serostatus. Both class I and class II loci were covered by HLA typing, at four-digit resolution. Donor age, sex, ethnicity and CMV serostatus were compiled alongside the repertoire data. An early release covering just under 650 HLA-typed donors comprised approximately 300 gigabases of sequencing data and 85 million or so unique TCR sequences.

Concerning this clone: Its antigen remains undetermined. Base quality data are lacking; no much larger clone is found one base away.

The cohort consisted of hundreds of healthy bone marrow donors. All cohort members were sampled while nominally healthy, although unrecorded immune exposures were likely present. The donor was CMV seropositive and belonged to the group of about 290 seropositive cohort members. Every donor gave a peripheral blood sample, and the peripheral blood mononuclear cells from that sample were used for TCR beta sequencing. The Qiagen DNeasy Blood Extraction Kit was used to extract genomic DNA from the blood cell samples. The V end gives up 5 bases and the J end 3 bases, leaving 9 bases in the junction not matched to a gene. CDR1 and CDR2 are read off the germline V gene as SGHRS and YFSETQ. Inclusive of the bounding cysteine and phenylalanine, the CDR3 is 16 residues long. The CDR3 DNA has 48 bases and is translated from base 1. General conclusions and limits of the study: The authors suggested that the approach could potentially be extended to other disease states and immunological phenotypes. In a later analysis, about 17,000 TCR beta sequences were associated with specific HLA alleles at a false discovery rate of 0.05. In a later analysis, HLA-associated TCR beta chains were found to be more clonally expanded and to have lower generation probabilities than equally common non-associated chains. Assigning TCR associations to individual alleles was difficult when HLA alleles, especially DR and DQ, strongly co-occurred. Correlated functional status among segregating V segments might reflect linkage disequilibrium, but an unknown experimental factor could not be ruled out. Because counts were too low, roughly 18 rarely observed V segments, including chromosome 9 orphons, were left out of the earlier analysis of some 640 of the donors. The sequencing pipeline was judged likely to have produced a cluster of highly shared sequence variants as a technical artifact. A few of the identified cytomegalovirus-associated TCR beta chains were confirmed in vitro to be specific for cytomegalovirus antigens. In a later genetic analysis, fewer N-insertions in productive TCRs were reported among donors in an Asian-associated ancestry cluster than the roughly 700-donor mean. A further reported finding was that TCR beta sequences accurately predicted the HLA-A and HLA-B alleles for most subjects in the first cohort. A later genetic analysis associated a missense DCLRE1C variant with V-gene and J-gene trimming of TCR beta chains, and an independent cohort replicated the association. Presence/absence analyses assumed roughly uniform sequencing depth across donors, an assumption that may not hold. Most TCR sequences were seen in very few donors, while some public TCRs were found in many individuals. Because some donors lacked HLA typing at each locus, the association tests relied only on the typed subset. Some IMGT-functional V segments, including TRBV6-2 and TRBV6-3, could not be distinguished by the 87-base-pair reads and were therefore excluded. In the study, approximately 160 TCR beta chains were listed as associated with cytomegalovirus. Cytomegalovirus status was reported to be diagnosed by the classifier with high specificity and sensitivity in both the original and validation cohorts. For the cohort, immune exposure information was limited to CMV serostatus. According to a later analysis, most CMV-associated TCR beta chains appeared to be HLA-restricted, and the HLA associations seemed to be driven largely by CMV exposure. According to a later analysis, TCR association rates differed among HLA loci, with DRB1 alleles showing the most associated TCRs and HLA-C alleles showing the fewest. In an earlier analysis of more than 500 of the donors, most TCR beta V segments appeared in productive rearrangements about 90% or about 30% of the time, broadly matching IMGT annotations. Several of the top co-occurrence clusters appeared to be linked to parvovirus B19, influenza, CMV and Epstein-Barr virus, according to a later analysis. The cohort was sequenced for TCR beta chains only, and without alpha or paired-chain data the features that could be detected were limited.

Libraries came from the immunoSEQ multiplex PCR assay. For the multiplex PCR, a mixture combining 60 forward primers for TCR Vbeta segments and 13 reverse primers for TCR Jbeta segments was used. Amplification of the CDR3 region of rearranged TCR beta genes was performed with a multiplex PCR assay on genomic DNA. The Illumina HiSeq System was used to sequence the amplified TCR beta libraries as 87-base-pair reads. The published analysis was carried out like this. A later analysis tallied tens of millions of unique TCR beta chains across the approximately 670 repertoires, and approximately 11 million of those chains were shared by two or more donors. Raw reads were error-corrected and collapsed into unique sequences by a nearest-neighbor algorithm in which closely related sequences were merged to remove PCR and sequencing errors. CDR3 sequences were aligned to IMGT reference sequences to assign V, D and J gene segments. Each retained sequence needed at least a six-nucleotide match to both a V gene segment and a J gene segment. Rearrangements were classified as productive when the CDR3 lacked stop codons and remained in frame with V and J, and all other rearrangements were classified as non-productive. CDR3 was defined by IMGT convention, running from the second conserved V-encoded cysteine to the conserved J-encoded phenylalanine. In an earlier analysis of 587 of the donors, sequences lacking an unambiguous match to a single V gene segment were excluded. An earlier analysis of approximately 590 of the donors called V segments functional above 56.7% productive rearrangements and segregating when the between-donor standard deviation exceeded 5%. A statistical classification framework was built for diagnosing cytomegalovirus status from the catalog of TCR beta chain sequences. In a later analysis, V and J genes were assigned by comparing TCR nucleotide sequences against IMGT/GENE-DB human TR gene sequences. The TCRdist pipeline was used in a later analysis to assign CDR3 sequences and most-parsimonious VDJ recombination scenarios. A later analysis defined each TCR beta chain by its CDR3 amino acid sequence plus V-gene family, and excluded reads lacking a unique V-gene family. In a later analysis, nearly 600 highly shared, low-generation-probability nucleotide sequences were removed to address suspected cross-contamination and a sequencing artifact. A later analysis calculated a clonal expansion index for each public chain from normalized within-repertoire ranks of inferred template counts. Generation probabilities in a later analysis came from a VDJ recombination model fitted to out-of-frame rearrangements, and those results were checked against IGoR. Hypergeometric tests were used in a later analysis to score TCR-TCR, TCR-HLA and TCR-CMV co-occurrence, with a repertoire-size bias correction applied to the TCR pairs. False discovery rates were estimated in a later analysis by permuting HLA or CMV assignments 20 times. In a later analysis, co-occurring TCRs were grouped using DBSCAN, with TCRdist sequence similarity added in when clustering inside HLA-allele-positive subsets. Co-occurrence clustering excluded repertoires with fewer than 30,000 or more than 120,000 public chains, plus five with anomalous nucleotide sharing. TCRdb's version of the immuneACCESS table is confined to in-frame rearrangements and falls short of the full clone set. An unresolved V gene accounts for under half of the shortfall where checked; the remainder is of unknown origin. The V and J calls and clone size were taken over from that table, and D and trimming were inferred from the DNA. The sample table contains approximately 150,000 clones; only one count was recorded for 64% of them. The ten largest clonotypes hold 3% of the sample.

The V and J genes are TRBV5-1 and TRBJ1-2, with 11 junctional bases fitting TRBD1. Sequencing input: PBMCs. This TCR came from a woman in her 30s in good health and CMV-seropositive. The nucleotide sequence reads as follows: TGCGCCAGCAGATTTATTCGGACAGGGGGCCACTATGGCTACACCTTC. Its protein is CASRFIRTGGHYGYTF.